One and the same sample provided the 31 T cell receptor beta chains below, sequenced in a study of blood T cells in healthy people across ages (dated by TCRdb to the mid-2010s). Library generation was performed with 5' RACE. Sequencing was carried out with an Illumina HiSeq 2500. A second PCR of roughly 7 to 11 cycles was performed with a sample-barcoded 5' primer and a J-beta primer mix. TCRdb itself trimmed the public reads at Q25 with fastp, ran MiXCR and retained productive beta chains. One record per CDR3 amino acid sequence lists the most common genes and DNA. This sample gives about 1.4 million distinct CDR3 sequences in total; 59% of them show up just once. In total, the top ten clones hold about 6.3% of the sample. Sequenced material: blood. These receptors were obtained from a man aged 18 to 29 in good health.

This clonotype was picked up a small number of times. V gene TRBV13 combines with J gene TRBJ2-3, with no clear D. The germline V gene has CDR1 PRHDT and CDR2 FYEKMQ (reference sequence). V was shortened by 2 bases and J by 4 bases, with 13 bases between the two germline ends. The CDR3 is 15 residues long. The CDR3 loop is CASSLRQEPADTQYF. CDR3 bases: TGTGCCAGCAGCTTAAGGCAGGAACCGGCAGATACGCAGTATTTT.

In this sample, this clonotype turned up a few times. The V call is TRBV29-1, the J call TRBJ2-7; 8 nucleotides align to TRBD2. Unmatched junction bases numbered 3, after V lost 6 bases and J lost 2 bases. The CDR3 spans 12 residues. Germline CDR1 is SQVTM and CDR2 is ANQGSEA. As DNA, the CDR3 is TGCAGCGTACTAGCGGTTCCCTACGAGCAGTACTTC. Residues: CSVLAVPYEQYF.

This clonotype showed up just a few times. The chain recombines TRBV20-1 with TRBJ2-4, with TRBD2 matching over 9 bases. The CDR3 sequence is 16 residues long. V trimming: 6 bases; J trimming: 0 bases; junction bases outside the gene matches: 9. Germline V gives CDR1 DFQATT, CDR2 SNEGSKA (reference sequence). In DNA, the CDR3 is TGCAGTGCCCCGGACCCTAGCGGGGTAGCCAAAAACATTCAGTACTTC. Protein: CSAPDPSGVAKNIQYF.

The V and J genes are TRBV28 and TRBJ1-6, with a tentative D call TRBD1 (5 bases). CDR3 size: 15 residues. Germline assignment: CDR1 MDHEN and CDR2 SYDVKM. Deletions cut 5 bases from V and 5 bases from J, with 13 bases between. The CDR3 protein is CASSGRPGNNSPLHF. In DNA, the CDR3 is TGTGCCAGCAGTGGGCGCCCAGGGAATAATTCACCCCTCCACTTT.

The gene calls are TRBV20-1 and TRBJ1-5; no reliable D call. The V end lost 5 bases, the J end lost 7 bases, and 6 bases lay between the germline ends. Germline V lookup: CDR1 DFQATT, CDR2 SNEGSKA (reference sequence). The CDR3 is 10 residues long. Here the CDR3 DNA reads TGCAGTGCTCTGCAGCAGCCCCAGCATTTT. Translating it yields CSALQQPQHF.

The V gene is TRBV4-3, the J gene TRBJ1-5; D is unclear. CDR3 length equals 16 residues. Germline V gene sequence: CDR1 LGHNA, CDR2 YSLEER. V lost 0 bases and J 2 bases, leaving 11 bases between the germline ends. The CDR3 loop is CASSQDVLLGNQPQHF. CDR3 nucleotide sequence: TGCGCCAGCAGCCAAGATGTACTACTTGGCAATCAGCCCCAGCATTTT.

This chain links TRBV14 with TRBJ1-6, with D unresolved. Germline CDR1 SGHDN, CDR2 FVKESK. This CDR3 region has 13 residues. V lost 4 bases, J lost 7 bases, and 8 bases lay in between. This CDR3 is CASSPLRNSPLHF. DNA of the CDR3: TGTGCCAGCAGCCCCCTTCGGAATTCACCCCTCCACTTT.

This clonotype came up once. This chain joins TRBV7-6 and TRBJ2-3; 8 nucleotides match TRBD2. J gave up 0 bases and V 1 base, and 6 bases lay outside the gene matches. Germline V gene lookup returns CDR1 SGHVS and CDR2 FNYEAQ. The CDR3 is 17 residues long. CDR3 in DNA: TGTGCCAGCAGCTTAGATGGGGCTAGCGGGAGCACAGATACGCAGTATTTT. Translated, it gives CASSLDGASGSTDTQYF.

This chain joins TRBV14 and TRBJ1-2; D is possibly TRBD1 (5 bases). The ends were cut back, 0 bases at V and 2 bases at J, with 10 bases in the middle. The CDR3 covers 15 residues. Germline CDR1 is SGHDN and CDR2 is FVKESK. The CDR3 is CASSQDGAGNYGYTF. The DNA of the CDR3 is TGTGCCAGCAGCCAAGATGGGGCAGGAAACTATGGCTACACCTTC.

The genes are TRBV4-2 and TRBJ2-3; 13 bases are a match to TRBD2. Germline trimming cut 3 bases from V and 4 bases from J; bases unmatched to any gene: 4. This CDR3 has 16 amino acids. The germline V gene encodes CDR1 LGHNA and CDR2 YNFKEQ. CDR3 amino acids: CASSHSTSGGADTQYF. The DNA for the CDR3 is TGTGCCAGCAGCCATAGCACTAGCGGGGGGGCAGATACGCAGTATTTT.

This clonotype is a singleton in its sample. V and J are TRBV7-8 and TRBJ1-2, with 12 bases aligning to TRBD1. Germline V gene sequence: CDR1 SGHVS, CDR2 FQNEAQ. The CDR3 is made up of 15 amino acids. V lost 5 bases, J lost 7 bases, and 8 bases stayed unmatched. The CDR3 here is CASSPPGQGAGGYTF. The CDR3 DNA is TGTGCCAGCAGCCCACCGGGACAGGGGGCTGGTGGCTACACCTTC.

As concerns this clonotype: This is likely a read error, given that the CDR3 carries no conserved phenylalanine or tryptophan at its end. The genes are TRBV9 and TRBJ2-1; 8 nucleotides match TRBD2. Trimming at V came to 7 bases and at J to 6 bases, leaving 3 bases not matched to a gene. The CDR3 covers 12 residues. Germline V CDR1 and CDR2: SGDLS, YYNGEE. Written as DNA, the CDR3 is TGTGCCAGCGCAGGGACTAGCAATGAGCAGTTCTTG. Translating it yields CASAGTSNEQFL.

The chain carries TRBV4-1 and TRBJ2-1; D possibly matches TRBD1 or TRBD2 (7 bases each). CDR1 MGHRA and CDR2 YSYEKL come from the germline V gene. This CDR3 comprises 16 residues. Trimming pared 4 bases from V and 3 bases from J, leaving 16 bases between. This CDR3 is CASSRTAGQSYNEQFF. The CDR3 DNA is TGCGCCAGCAGCCGGACAGCGGGACAGAGCTACAATGAGCAGTTCTTC.

This clonotype has more than one count but fewer than ten. The rearrangement uses TRBV7-2 and TRBJ2-7, with D maybe TRBD1 (6 bases). The V end was cut by 1 base, the J end by 1 base, with 14 bases between. The CDR3 consists of 16 residues. The germline V gene encodes CDR1 SGHTA and CDR2 FQGNSA. In nucleotides, the CDR3 is TGTGCCAGCAGCTTAGGGGGGACACCCCGGTCCTACGAGCAGTACTTC. Protein: CASSLGGTPRSYEQYF.

The V gene is TRBV15, the J gene TRBJ2-1; D not resolved. Trimming pared 8 bases from V and 7 bases from J, leaving 9 bases between. CDR3 length equals 11 residues. CDR1 and CDR2 from the germline V gene are LNHNV and YYDKDF (reference sequence). As DNA, the CDR3 is TGTGCCACCCACGCCATTAATGAGCAGTTCTTC. Translated, it gives CATHAINEQFF.

There are a few counts of this clonotype. The rearrangement uses TRBV20-1 and TRBJ1-1; D ambiguous. The CDR3 totals 10 residues. CDR1 and CDR2 (germline): DFQATT, SNEGSKA (reference sequence). The CDR3 coding sequence is TGCAGGGTGGTGAACACTGAAGCTTTCTTT. Translated, it gives CRVVNTEAFF.

CDR3 residues: CASSGASGHITSTDTQYF. In nucleotides, the CDR3 is TGTGCCAGCAGTGGCGCTAGCGGGCATATTACTAGCACAGATACGCAGTATTTT. The V gene is TRBV2, the J gene TRBJ2-3; TRBD2 matches at 8 bases. The CDR3 is 18 amino acids. Germline trimming cut 4 bases from V and 0 bases from J; bases unmatched to any gene: 12. CDR1 is SNHLY, CDR2 FYNNEI, per germline.

This sequence joins TRBV7-6 and TRBJ1-2; TRBD1 aligns across 12 bases. Unmatched junction bases numbered 11, after V lost 2 bases and J lost 4 bases. The CDR3 is 18 amino acids. CDR1 SGHVS and CDR2 FNYEAQ come from the germline V gene. For the CDR3, the DNA is TGTGCCAGCAGCTTAACCCCAGGGGACAGGGGGCTTGGCTATGGCTACACCTTC. The encoded protein is CASSLTPGDRGLGYGYTF.

The chain combines TRBV6-2 or TRBV6-3 with TRBJ1-2; maybe TRBD1 (6 bases). Germline V gives CDR1 MNHEY, CDR2 SVGEGT. V was trimmed by 5 bases and J by 4 bases, leaving 11 bases between them. The CDR3 sequence is 13 residues long. The CDR3 here is CASSGDTFYGYTF. The CDR3 DNA is TGTGCCAGCAGTGGGGACACCTTCTATGGCTACACCTTC.

The J gene is TRBJ1-4, the V gene TRBV29-1; 9 bases fit TRBD1. This CDR3 has 14 residues. Germline-derived CDR1 and CDR2 are SQVTM and ANQGSEA. V lost 6 bases, J lost 7 bases, and 9 bases stayed unmatched. This chain's CDR3 is CSVKHRGQGEKLFF. In nucleotides, the CDR3 is TGCAGCGTCAAACACAGGGGGCAGGGTGAAAAACTGTTTTTT. Full variable domain (outside the CDR3, taken from reference TRBV29-1 and TRBJ1-4): SAVISQKPSRDICQRGTSLTIQCQVDSQVTMMFWYRQQPGQSLTLIATANQGSEATYESGFVIDKFPISRPNLTFSTLTVSNMSPEDSSIYLCSVKHRGQGEKLFFGSGTQLSVL.

This clonotype appeared once. The V gene is TRBV7-9, the J gene TRBJ1-2; perhaps TRBD1 as D (6 bases). Germline V lookup: CDR1 SEHNR, CDR2 FQNEAQ (reference sequence). Trimming left V 4 bases short and J 8 bases short, with 23 bases between. CDR3 size: 16 residues. CDR3: CASSSSRTEAKPGYTF. The CDR3, as DNA: TGTGCCAGCAGCTCCTCTCGGACAGAGGCCAAGCCGGGCTACACCTTC.

This clonotype was detected ten times or more. V gene TRBV20-1 combines with J gene TRBJ2-1, with 14 bases that match TRBD2. Germline loops: CDR1 DFQATT, CDR2 SNEGSKA (reference sequence). This CDR3 is built from 19 residues. The V segment lost 6 bases and the J segment 0 bases; nucleotides outside the gene matches: 13. The CDR3 bases are TGCAGTGCCCATACCGGGACTAGCGGGAGAGCGAGCTCCTACAATGAGCAGTTCTTC. Protein: CSAHTGTSGRASSYNEQFF.

This rearrangement joins TRBV20-1 to TRBJ2-3; D gene uncertain. V was trimmed by 6 bases and J by 2 bases, leaving 12 bases between them. CDR1 is DFQATT, CDR2 SNEGSKA, per germline (reference sequence). The CDR3 has 13 amino acids. The CDR3 loop is CSALWTVTDTQYF. DNA of the CDR3: TGCAGTGCGTTATGGACCGTCACAGATACGCAGTATTTT.

The genes are TRBV12-3 or TRBV12-4 and TRBJ2-5; 14 bases are shared with TRBD2. Germline trimming cut 2 bases from V and 11 bases from J; bases unmatched to any gene: 10. The CDR3 length is 16 residues. The DNA for the CDR3 is TGTGCCAGCAGTTTATGGACTAGCGGGGGGAACAATGAGCAGTACTTC. Protein product: CASSLWTSGGNNEQYF.

The chain joins TRBV29-1 to TRBJ2-1, with D possibly called TRBD1 or TRBD2 (6 bases each). Trimming pared 4 bases from V and 7 bases from J, leaving 23 bases between. This CDR3 has 16 amino acids. Germline CDR1 and CDR2: SQVTM and ANQGSEA. CDR3 amino acids: CSVVLTRGPSANEQFF. In DNA, the CDR3 is TGCAGCGTTGTCCTCACCCGGGGGCCCTCCGCTAATGAGCAGTTCTTC.

This clonotype showed up just once. This rearrangement joins TRBV7-8 to TRBJ2-3; D gene unclear. The germline CDR1 and CDR2 sequences are SGHVS and FQNEAQ. With 2 bases removed from V and 2 bases from J, the gap between germline ends came to 17 bases. This CDR3 has 17 amino acids. Here the CDR3 DNA reads TGTGCCAGCAGCTTAAGTTGGGCCGAAGAGGACACAGATACGCAGTATTTT. Protein product: CASSLSWAEEDTDTQYF.

J is TRBJ2-3 and V is TRBV4-1; the match to TRBD2 covers 15 bases. The CDR3 spans 17 residues. V lost 4 bases to trimming and J lost 2 bases; unmatched junction nucleotides: 4. Per the germline V gene, CDR1 is MGHRA and CDR2 is YSYEKL. The CDR3 protein is CASSPGLAGGATDTQYF. Here the CDR3 DNA reads TGCGCCAGCAGCCCCGGACTAGCGGGAGGGGCCACAGATACGCAGTATTTT.

V is TRBV28 and J is TRBJ1-5; TRBD1 matches 12 bases. In germline, CDR1 is MDHEN, CDR2 SYDVKM. The CDR3 extends over 15 amino acids. Trimming took 6 bases from V and 5 from J; bases not matched to a gene: 5. CDR3 in DNA: TGTGCCAGCAGGGGGGACAGGGGGCCGGATCAGCCCCAGCATTTT. Protein sequence: CASRGDRGPDQPQHF.

On this clonotype itself: The junction differs from germline at one of its ends, possibly a read error. The V gene is TRBV10-1, the J gene TRBJ2-5; the D gene is possibly TRBD2 (6 bases). Germline CDR1 WNHNN, CDR2 SYGVQD (reference sequence). There are 15 residues in the CDR3. The CDR3 sequence is CASSEGPRGQEAQYF. CDR3 nucleotide sequence: TGCGCCAGCAGTGAGGGACCGCGGGGCCAAGAGGCCCAGTACTTC.

V is TRBV27 and J is TRBJ1-2; D not certain. V shed 4 bases and J shed 1 base, with 10 bases lying between them. CDR1 is MNHEY, CDR2 SMNVEV, per germline (reference sequence). The CDR3 contains 14 residues. CDR3 residues: CASSSSRVNYGYTF. The CDR3 DNA reads TGTGCCAGCAGTTCCTCAAGGGTTAACTATGGCTACACCTTC.

This clonotype was seen ten or more times. The V and J genes are TRBV10-3 and TRBJ2-5, with unresolved D. The CDR3 extends over 11 amino acids. The germline V gene has CDR1 ENHRY and CDR2 SYGVKD. V was pared by 3 bases and J by 1 base, with 0 bases between. The CDR3 DNA sequence: TGTGCCATCAGTGACCAAGAGACCCAGTACTTC. Translation: CAISDQETQYF.